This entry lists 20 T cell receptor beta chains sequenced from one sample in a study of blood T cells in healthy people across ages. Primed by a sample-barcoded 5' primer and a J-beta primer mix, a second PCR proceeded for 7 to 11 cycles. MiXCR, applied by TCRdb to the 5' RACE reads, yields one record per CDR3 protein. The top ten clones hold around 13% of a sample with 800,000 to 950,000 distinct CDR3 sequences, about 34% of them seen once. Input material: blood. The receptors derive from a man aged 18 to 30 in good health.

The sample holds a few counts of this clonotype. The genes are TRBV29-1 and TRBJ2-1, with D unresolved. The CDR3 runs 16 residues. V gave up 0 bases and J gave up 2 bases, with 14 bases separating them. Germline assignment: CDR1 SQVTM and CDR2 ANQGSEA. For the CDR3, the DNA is TGCAGCGTTGAAGATCCGATGGCAGTCACCTACAATGAGCAGTTCTTC. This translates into CSVEDPMAVTYNEQFF.

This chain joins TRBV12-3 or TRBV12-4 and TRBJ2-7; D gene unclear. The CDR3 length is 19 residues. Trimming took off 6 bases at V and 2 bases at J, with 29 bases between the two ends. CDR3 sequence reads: CASRPMKYDHAALTYEQYF. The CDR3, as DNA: TGTGCCAGCAGGCCTATGAAATATGATCACGCCGCTCTCACCTACGAGCAGTACTTC.

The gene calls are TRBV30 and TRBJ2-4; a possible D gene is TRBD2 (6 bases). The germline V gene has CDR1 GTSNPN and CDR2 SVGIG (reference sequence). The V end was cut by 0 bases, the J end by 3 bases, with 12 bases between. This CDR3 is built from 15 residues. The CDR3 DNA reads TGTGCCTGGAGTGTCGGGCTGGGAGGCAAAAACATTCAGTACTTC. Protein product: CAWSVGLGGKNIQYF.

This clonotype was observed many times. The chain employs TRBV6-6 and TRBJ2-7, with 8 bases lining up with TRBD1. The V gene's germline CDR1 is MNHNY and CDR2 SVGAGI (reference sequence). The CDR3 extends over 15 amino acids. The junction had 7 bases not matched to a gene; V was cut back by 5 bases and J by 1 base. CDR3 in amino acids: CASSGTGGISYEQYF. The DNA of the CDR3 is TGTGCCAGCAGTGGAACAGGGGGTATTTCCTACGAGCAGTACTTC.

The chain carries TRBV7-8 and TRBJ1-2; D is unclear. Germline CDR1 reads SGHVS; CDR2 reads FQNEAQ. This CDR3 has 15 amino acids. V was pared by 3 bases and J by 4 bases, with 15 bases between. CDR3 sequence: CASSFGRAKGYGYTF. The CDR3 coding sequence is TGTGCCAGCAGCTTTGGACGGGCCAAGGGCTATGGCTACACCTTC.

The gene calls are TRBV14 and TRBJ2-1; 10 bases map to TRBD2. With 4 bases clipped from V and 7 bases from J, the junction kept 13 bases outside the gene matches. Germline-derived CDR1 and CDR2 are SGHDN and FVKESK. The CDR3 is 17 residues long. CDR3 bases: TGTGCCAGCAGCCTAACCGGGACTAGCGTATGGAATAATGAGCAGTTCTTC. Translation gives CASSLTGTSVWNNEQFF. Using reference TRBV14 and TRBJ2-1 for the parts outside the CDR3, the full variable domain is EAGVTQFPSHSVIEKGQTVTLRCDPISGHDNLYWYRRVMGKEIKFLLHFVKESKQDESGMPNNRFLAERTGGTYSTLKVQPAELEDSGVYFCASSLTGTSVWNNEQFFGPGTRLTVL.

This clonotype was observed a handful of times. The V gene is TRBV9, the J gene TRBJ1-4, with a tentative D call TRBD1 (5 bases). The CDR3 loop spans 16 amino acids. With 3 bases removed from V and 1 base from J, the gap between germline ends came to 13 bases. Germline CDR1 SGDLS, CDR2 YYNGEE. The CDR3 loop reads CASSAAPQGTNEKLFF. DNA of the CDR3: TGTGCCAGCAGCGCCGCCCCTCAGGGAACTAATGAAAAACTGTTTTTT.

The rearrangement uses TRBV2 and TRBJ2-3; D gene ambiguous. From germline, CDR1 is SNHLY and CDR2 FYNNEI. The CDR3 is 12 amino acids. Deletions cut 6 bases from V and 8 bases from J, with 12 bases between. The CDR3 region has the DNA TGTGCCAGCAGGGTTTATCTTGGTACGCAGTATTTT. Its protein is CASRVYLGTQYF.

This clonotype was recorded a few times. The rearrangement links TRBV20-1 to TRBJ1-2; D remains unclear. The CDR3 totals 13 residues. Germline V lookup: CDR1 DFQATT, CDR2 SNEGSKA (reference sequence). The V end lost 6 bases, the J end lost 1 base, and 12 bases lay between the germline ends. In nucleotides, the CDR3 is TGCAGTGCCATGGAGGGAATTAACTATGGCTACACCTTC. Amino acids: CSAMEGINYGYTF.

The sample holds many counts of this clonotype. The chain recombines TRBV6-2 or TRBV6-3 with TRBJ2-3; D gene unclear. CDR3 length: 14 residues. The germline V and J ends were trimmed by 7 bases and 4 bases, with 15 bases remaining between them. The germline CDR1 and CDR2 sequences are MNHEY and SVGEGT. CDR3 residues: CASNTGLNSDTQYF. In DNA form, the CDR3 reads TGTGCCAGCAATACCGGGTTAAACTCAGATACGCAGTATTTT.

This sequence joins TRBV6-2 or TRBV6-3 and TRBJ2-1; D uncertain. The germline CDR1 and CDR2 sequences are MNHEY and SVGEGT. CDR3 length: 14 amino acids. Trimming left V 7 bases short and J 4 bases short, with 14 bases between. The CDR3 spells CASTDMPLYNEQFF. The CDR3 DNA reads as TGTGCCAGCACCGACATGCCTCTTTACAATGAGCAGTTCTTC.

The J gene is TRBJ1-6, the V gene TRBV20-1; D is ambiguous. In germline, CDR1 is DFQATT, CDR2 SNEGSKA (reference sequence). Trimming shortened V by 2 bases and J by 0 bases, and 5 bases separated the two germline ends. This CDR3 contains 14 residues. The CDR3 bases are TGCAGTGCTAGAAACAGCTCCTATAATTCACCCCTCCACTTT. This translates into CSARNSSYNSPLHF.

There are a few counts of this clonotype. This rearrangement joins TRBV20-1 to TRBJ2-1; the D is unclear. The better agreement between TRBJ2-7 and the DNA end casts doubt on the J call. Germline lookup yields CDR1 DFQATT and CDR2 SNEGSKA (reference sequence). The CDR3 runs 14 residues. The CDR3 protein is CSASGPSSYNEQYF. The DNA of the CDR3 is TGCAGTGCTAGCGGCCCAAGCTCCTACAATGAGCAGTACTTC.

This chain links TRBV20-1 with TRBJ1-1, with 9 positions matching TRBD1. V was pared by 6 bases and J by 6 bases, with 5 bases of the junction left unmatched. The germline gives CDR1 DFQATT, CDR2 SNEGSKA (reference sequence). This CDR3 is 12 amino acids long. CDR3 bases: TGCAGTGCCAACAGGGGGCTTCCTGAAGCTTTCTTT. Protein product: CSANRGLPEAFF.

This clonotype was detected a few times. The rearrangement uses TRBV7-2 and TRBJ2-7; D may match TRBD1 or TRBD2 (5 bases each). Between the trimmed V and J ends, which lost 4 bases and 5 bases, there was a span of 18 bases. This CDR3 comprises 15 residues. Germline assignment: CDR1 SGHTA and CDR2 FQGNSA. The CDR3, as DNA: TGTGCCAGCAGCTCCCAATCTCGCCAGGGAGACGAGCAGTACTTC. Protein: CASSSQSRQGDEQYF.

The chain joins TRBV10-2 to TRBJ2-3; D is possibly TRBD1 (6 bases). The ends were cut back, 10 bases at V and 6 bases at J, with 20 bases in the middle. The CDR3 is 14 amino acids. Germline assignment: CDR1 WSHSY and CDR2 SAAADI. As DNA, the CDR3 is TGCGCCACCTTATCGGACTGGGGGCGGGATACGCAGTATTTT. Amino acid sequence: CATLSDWGRDTQYF.

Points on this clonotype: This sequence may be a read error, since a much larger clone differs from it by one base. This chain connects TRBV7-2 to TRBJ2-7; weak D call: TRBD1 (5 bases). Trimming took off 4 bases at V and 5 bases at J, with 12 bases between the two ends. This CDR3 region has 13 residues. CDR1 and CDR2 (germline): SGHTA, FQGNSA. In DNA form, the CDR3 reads TGTGCCAGCAGCTCTCGACAGTCCGACGAGCAGTACTTC. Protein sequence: CASSSRQSDEQYF.

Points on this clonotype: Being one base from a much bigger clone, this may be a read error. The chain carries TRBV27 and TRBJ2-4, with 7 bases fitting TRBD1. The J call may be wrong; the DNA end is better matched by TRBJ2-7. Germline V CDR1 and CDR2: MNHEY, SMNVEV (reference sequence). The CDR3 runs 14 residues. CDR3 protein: CASSQGTAPYEQYF. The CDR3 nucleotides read TGTGCCAGCAGTCAAGGGACAGCGCCCTACGAGCAGTACTTC.

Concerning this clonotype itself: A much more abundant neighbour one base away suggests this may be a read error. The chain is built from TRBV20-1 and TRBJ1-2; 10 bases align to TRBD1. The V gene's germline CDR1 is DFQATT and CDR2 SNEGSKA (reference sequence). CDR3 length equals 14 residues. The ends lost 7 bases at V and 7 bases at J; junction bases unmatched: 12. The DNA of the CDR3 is TGCAGTGATAGGGTGACAGGGGGCTCTGTTGGCTACACCTTC. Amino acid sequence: CSDRVTGGSVGYTF.

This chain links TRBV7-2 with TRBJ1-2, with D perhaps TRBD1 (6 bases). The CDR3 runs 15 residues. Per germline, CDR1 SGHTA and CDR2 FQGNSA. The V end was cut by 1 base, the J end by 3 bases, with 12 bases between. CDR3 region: CASSLGPTGDYGYTF. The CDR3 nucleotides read TGTGCCAGCAGCTTAGGACCGACAGGAGACTATGGCTACACCTTC.